This passage covers 19 T cell receptor beta chains from one sample sequenced in a study of blood T cell repertoires in COVID-19. This table comes from immunoSEQ multiplex PCR, and its TCRdb copy is limited to in-frame clones, with some not included. The sample records around 200,000 clones, 85% to 90% being singletons. The specimen was PBMCs or T cells enriched from blood (not recorded which). These receptors were collected from a man aged 25-40 years who had recovered from COVID-19.

J is TRBJ2-2 and V is TRBV29-1; no firm D call. Germline lookup yields CDR1 SQVTM and CDR2 ANQGSEA. The CDR3 sequence is 12 residues long. V was clipped by 3 bases and J by 5 bases, with 7 bases between them. The CDR3 loop reads CSVERQTGELFF. CDR3 sequence (DNA): TGCAGCGTTGAGCGACAAACCGGGGAGCTGTTTTTT.

The chain links TRBV5-1 to TRBJ2-7; TRBD1 aligns across 7 bases. Looked up from germline, CDR1 is SGHRS and CDR2 is YFSETQ. The CDR3 is 16 amino acids. V shed 1 base and J 0 bases; nucleotides not matched to a gene: 7. The CDR3, as DNA: TGCGCCAGCAGCTTGAGTGGGACAGCTCGCTCCTACGAGCAGTACTTC. Its translation is CASSLSGTARSYEQYF.

The chain is built from TRBV9 and TRBJ2-1; 7 nucleotides agree with TRBD2. V was pared by 2 bases and J by 9 bases, with 11 bases of the junction left unmatched. The CDR3 is 15 residues long. The germline V gene encodes CDR1 SGDLS and CDR2 YYNGEE. The CDR3 loop reads CASSVGGSPGGEQFF. The CDR3 nucleotides read TGTGCCAGCAGCGTGGGCGGGAGTCCGGGGGGTGAGCAGTTCTTC.

This clone was counted a single time. V and J are TRBV5-5 and TRBJ2-1, with 7 nucleotides matching TRBD1. The length of the CDR3 is 16 residues. J was trimmed by 12 bases and V by 0 bases; bases with no gene match: 15. Germline V lookup: CDR1 SGHKS, CDR2 YYEKEE (reference sequence). The CDR3: CASSLEPVAGGRGQFF. For the CDR3, the DNA is TGTGCCAGCAGCTTGGAGCCGGTAGCAGGGGGTCGGGGGCAGTTCTTC. Complete variable domain (other parts from reference TRBV5-5 and TRBJ2-1): DAGVTQSPTHLIKTRGQQVTLRCSPISGHKSVSWYQQVLGQGPQFIFQYYEKEERGRGNFPDRFSARQFPNYSSELNVNALLLGDSALYLCASSLEPVAGGRGQFFGPGTRLTVL.

The chain carries TRBV2 and TRBJ2-2; the D gene is possibly TRBD2 (5 bases). V shed 5 bases and J shed 5 bases, with 9 bases lying between them. The CDR3 length is 13 residues. CDR1 and CDR2 from the germline V gene are SNHLY and FYNNEI. The CDR3 coding sequence is TGTGCCAGCAGTCCTACTAGAACCGGGGAGCTGTTTTTT. Amino acid sequence: CASSPTRTGELFF.

The chain employs TRBV9 and TRBJ2-1; the match to TRBD2 covers 9 bases. The CDR3 contains 13 residues. J was trimmed by 7 bases and V by 6 bases; bases with no gene match: 5. The germline V gene encodes CDR1 SGDLS and CDR2 YYNGEE. DNA for the CDR3: TGTGCCAGCACCTTAGCGGGAGCTAATGAGCAGTTCTTC. As protein: CASTLAGANEQFF.

The CDR3 nucleotides are TGTGCCAGCAGTGAACTAGCGGGGACAGATACGCAGTATTTT. Translated: CASSELAGTDTQYF. This chain joins TRBV2 and TRBJ2-3; 9 bases are a match to TRBD2. The CDR3 contains 14 residues. Germline values: CDR1 SNHLY, CDR2 FYNNEI. Trimming at V came to 2 bases and at J to 3 bases, leaving 0 bases not matched to a gene.

The rearrangement links TRBV11-2 to TRBJ2-7; D is perhaps TRBD1 (7 bases). The V end lost 0 bases, the J end lost 2 bases, and 11 bases lay between the germline ends. In germline, CDR1 is SGHAT, CDR2 FQNNGV. There are 15 residues in the CDR3. In nucleotides, the CDR3 is TGTGCCAGCAGCTTAGAGGAGGGGGCACCCTACGAGCAGTACTTC. Protein product: CASSLEEGAPYEQYF.

V is TRBV9 and J is TRBJ1-3; D remains ambiguous. Germline values: CDR1 SGDLS, CDR2 YYNGEE. V shed 3 bases and J shed 4 bases, with 8 bases lying between them. This CDR3 is 13 amino acids long. CDR3: CASSGSQGNTIYF. As DNA, the CDR3 is TGTGCCAGCAGCGGATCACAGGGAAACACCATATATTTT.

The chain links TRBV19 to TRBJ1-1; 7 bases line up with TRBD1. Per germline, CDR1 LNHDA and CDR2 SQIVND (reference sequence). Unmatched junction bases numbered 8, after V lost 1 base and J lost 0 bases. This CDR3 is 17 amino acids long. CDR3 residues: CASSIGVRTGLNTEAFF. The CDR3 region has the DNA TGTGCCAGTAGTATAGGTGTCCGGACAGGATTGAACACTGAAGCTTTCTTT.

This clone was seen a single time. V usage is TRBV19 and J usage is TRBJ1-1, with 8 bases that match TRBD1. Per germline, CDR1 LNHDA and CDR2 SQIVND (reference sequence). The CDR3 is 16 amino acids. Trimming cost V 1 base and J 1 base; bases outside gene matches: 5. Here the CDR3 DNA reads TGTGCCAGTAGTATAGCCCCAGGGGGCAGGAACACTGAAGCTTTCTTT. As protein: CASSIAPGGRNTEAFF.

This rearrangement joins TRBV10-3 to TRBJ2-2; TRBD2 aligns across 11 bases. Per germline, CDR1 ENHRY and CDR2 SYGVKD. This CDR3 has 15 amino acids. V shed 9 bases, J shed 5 bases, and the junction held 8 bases outside the gene matches. For the CDR3, the DNA is TGTGCCATATACACTAGCGGGAGCGGGACCGGGGAGCTGTTTTTT. Amino acids: CAIYTSGSGTGELFF.

This clone is a singleton in its sample. The chain employs TRBV27 and TRBJ2-7; D is possibly TRBD2 (5 bases). The V end lost 5 bases, the J end lost 1 base, and 21 bases lay between the germline ends. The CDR3 length is 17 residues. The germline gives CDR1 MNHEY, CDR2 SMNVEV (reference sequence). The CDR3 DNA reads as TGTGCCAGCAGTACCCCCCGCGGACTGCCACCTTCCTACGAGCAGTACTTC. Amino acids: CASSTPRGLPPSYEQYF.

This chain uses TRBV7-8 with TRBJ2-5; 10 nucleotides align to TRBD2. The CDR3 is 19 amino acids. In germline, CDR1 is SGHVS, CDR2 FQNEAQ. V was pared by 1 base and J by 5 bases, with 16 bases of the junction left unmatched. The CDR3 protein is CASSLERRSGRALSETQYF. In nucleotides, the CDR3 is TGTGCCAGCAGCTTAGAGCGTCGGAGCGGGAGGGCCCTTTCCGAGACCCAGTACTTC.

This sequence joins TRBV27 and TRBJ2-7, with D maybe TRBD1 (6 bases). Germline CDR1 is MNHEY and CDR2 is SMNVEV (reference sequence). Between the trimmed V and J ends, which lost 5 bases and 3 bases, there was a span of 11 bases. The CDR3 contains 13 residues. Here the CDR3 reads CASSTRTVYEQYF. The DNA of the CDR3 is TGTGCCAGCAGTACCAGGACAGTCTACGAGCAGTACTTC.

V and J are TRBV6-1 and TRBJ1-1; D unresolved. V lost 1 base and J lost 2, with 5 bases in between. Germline CDR1 reads MNHNS; CDR2 reads SASEGT. The CDR3 extends over 13 amino acids. CDR3 sequence (DNA): TGTGCCAGCAGTGAAGTAGTTAACACTGAAGCTTTCTTT. The encoded protein is CASSEVVNTEAFF.

The genes are TRBV28 and TRBJ1-2; D is uncertain. Germline CDR1 MDHEN, CDR2 SYDVKM. CDR3 length: 13 residues. Trimming left V 6 bases short and J 3 bases short, with 11 bases between. CDR3 protein: CASRGPNDYGYTF. The CDR3 DNA reads as TGTGCCAGCAGGGGCCCCAACGACTATGGCTACACCTTC.

V is TRBV3-1 (or the pseudogene TRBV3-2) and J is TRBJ2-1, with a weak D call TRBD1 (5 bases). Per germline, CDR1 LGHDT and CDR2 YNNKEL (reference sequence). Trimming stripped 4 bases from V and 4 bases from J, with 14 bases between. This CDR3 spans 15 amino acids. The CDR3 reads CASSPLGLEYNEQFF. CDR3 coding DNA: TGTGCCAGCAGCCCGCTGGGGCTAGAGTACAATGAGCAGTTCTTC.

V and J are TRBV29-1 and TRBJ1-2; D is unresolved. CDR3 length: 11 residues. The germline V gene has CDR1 SQVTM and CDR2 ANQGSEA. V was pared by 4 bases and J by 2 bases, with 5 bases between. CDR3 nucleotides: TGCAGCGTTGTCGAGAACTATGGCTACACCTTC. Protein product: CSVVENYGYTF.